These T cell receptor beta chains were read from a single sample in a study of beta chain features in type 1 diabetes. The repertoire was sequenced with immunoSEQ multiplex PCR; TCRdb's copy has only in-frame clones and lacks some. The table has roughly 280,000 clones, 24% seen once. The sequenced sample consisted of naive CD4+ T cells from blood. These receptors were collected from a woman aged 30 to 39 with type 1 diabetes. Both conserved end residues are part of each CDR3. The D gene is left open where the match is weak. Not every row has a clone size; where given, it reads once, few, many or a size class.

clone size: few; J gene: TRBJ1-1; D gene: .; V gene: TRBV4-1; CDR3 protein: CASSFDRGTEAFF; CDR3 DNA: TGCGCCAGCAGCTTCGACCGGGGCACTGAAGCTTTCTTT
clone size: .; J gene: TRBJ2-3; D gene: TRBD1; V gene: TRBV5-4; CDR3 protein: CASSSSGQSTDTQYF; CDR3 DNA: TGTGCCAGCAGCTCTTCGGGACAGAGCACAGATACGCAGTATTTT
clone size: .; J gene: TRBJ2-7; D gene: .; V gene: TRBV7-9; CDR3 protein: CASSFGQGPYEQYF; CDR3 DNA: TGTGCCAGCAGCTTTGGGCAGGGTCCCTACGAGCAGTACTTC
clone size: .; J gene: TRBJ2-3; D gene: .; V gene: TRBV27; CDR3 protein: CASSTRGDTQYF; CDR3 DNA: TGTGCCAGCAGTACCAGGGGAGATACGCAGTATTTT
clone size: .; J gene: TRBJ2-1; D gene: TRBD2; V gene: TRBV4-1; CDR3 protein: CASSLTSGIGDEQFF; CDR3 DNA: TGCGCCAGCAGCCTGACTAGCGGGATCGGTGATGAGCAGTTCTTC
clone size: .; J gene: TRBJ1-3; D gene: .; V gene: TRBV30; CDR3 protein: CAWSRAGSGNTIYF; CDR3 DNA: TGTGCCTGGAGTCGGGCGGGCTCTGGAAACACCATATATTTT
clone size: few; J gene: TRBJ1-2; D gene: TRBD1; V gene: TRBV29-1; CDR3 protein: CSVEKTGINGYTF; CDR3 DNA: TGCAGCGTTGAGAAGACAGGGATTAATGGCTACACCTTC
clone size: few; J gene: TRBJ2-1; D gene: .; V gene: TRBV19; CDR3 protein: CASSTGGHYNEQFF; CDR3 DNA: TGTGCCAGTAGTACCGGAGGGCACTACAATGAGCAGTTCTTC
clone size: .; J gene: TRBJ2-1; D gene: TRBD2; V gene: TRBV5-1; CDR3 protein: CASSLEGTSNEQFF; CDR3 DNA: TGCGCCAGCAGTTTGGAAGGGACTAGTAATGAGCAGTTCTTC
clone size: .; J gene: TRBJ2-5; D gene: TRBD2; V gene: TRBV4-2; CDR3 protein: CASSHGLADETQYF; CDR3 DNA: TGTGCCAGCAGCCATGGACTAGCGGACGAGACCCAGTACTTC
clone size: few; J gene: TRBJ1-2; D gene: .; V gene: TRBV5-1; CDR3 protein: CASSPGEGYTF; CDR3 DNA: TGCGCCAGCAGCCCGGGGGAAGGCTACACCTTC
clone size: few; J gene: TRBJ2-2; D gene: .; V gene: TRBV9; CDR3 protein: CASSVIQSTGELFF; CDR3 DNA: TGTGCCAGCAGCGTCATACAGTCCACCGGGGAGCTGTTTTTT
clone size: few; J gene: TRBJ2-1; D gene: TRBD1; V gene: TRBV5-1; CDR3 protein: CASSFRDRKNEQFF; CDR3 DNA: TGCGCCAGCAGCTTCCGGGACAGAAAGAATGAGCAGTTCTTC
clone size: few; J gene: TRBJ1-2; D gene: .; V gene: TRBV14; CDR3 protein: CASSPYTSFLEGGYTF; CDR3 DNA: TGTGCCAGCAGCCCCTATACCTCGTTTCTGGAGGGTGGCTACACCTTC
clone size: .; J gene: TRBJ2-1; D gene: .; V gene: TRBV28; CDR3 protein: CASETSALNEQFF; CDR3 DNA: TGTGCCAGTGAGACTAGTGCATTGAATGAGCAGTTCTTC
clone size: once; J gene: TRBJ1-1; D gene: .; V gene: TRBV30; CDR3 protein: CAWRGPQGNTEAFF; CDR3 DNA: TGTGCCTGGAGGGGACCACAGGGAAACACTGAAGCTTTCTTT
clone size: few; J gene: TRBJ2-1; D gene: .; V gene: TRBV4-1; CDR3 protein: CASSQATQGRSRYNEQFF; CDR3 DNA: TGCGCCAGCAGCCAAGCGACGCAGGGGCGTTCACGATACAATGAGCAGTTCTTC
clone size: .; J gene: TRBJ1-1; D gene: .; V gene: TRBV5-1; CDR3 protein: CASSSDSEAFF; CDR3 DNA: TGCGCCAGCAGCTCGGACAGTGAAGCTTTCTTT
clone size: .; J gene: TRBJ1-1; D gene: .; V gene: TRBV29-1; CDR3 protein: CSDDRPNTEAFF; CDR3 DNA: TGCAGCGACGACAGGCCGAACACTGAAGCTTTCTTT
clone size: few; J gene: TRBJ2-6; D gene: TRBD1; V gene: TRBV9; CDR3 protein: CASSLRTGYYSGANVLTF; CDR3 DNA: TGTGCCAGCAGCCTTCGGACAGGGTACTACTCTGGGGCCAACGTCCTGACTTTC